This T cell receptor (beta chain) was sequenced during a study of T cell responses to AZD1222 COVID-19 vaccine (dated by TCRdb to the early 2020s). Study-wide context: AZD1222 recipients whose second dose came at about 4 weeks and those whose second dose came at about 12 weeks were combined into one group, since spike-specific TCR depth and breadth did not differ between the two schedules. A total of 240 or so trial participants underwent TCR sequencing, of whom some 200 had received two doses of AZD1222 and 26 had received two doses of the MenACWY control vaccine. Trial participants were enrolled into age subgroups of 18-55, 56-69 and 70-plus years, which contained about 150, 27 and 61 TCR-sequenced participants, respectively. Overall study results and their limits: Vaccine-associated CD4 TCRs spanned the whole spike protein, with dominant responses in regions 160-218 and 743-854. The 56-69-year group was small, and its depth increase did not reach significance, likely because of low power. Conclusions about previously exposed vaccinees were limited because only six or seven AZD1222 recipients were SARS-CoV-2 seropositive at baseline. Participants were mostly white British and included more females than males, and it was suggested by the authors that clonal diversity may have been underestimated. Spike-specific TCR breadth and depth rose significantly after two AZD1222 doses compared with day 0 and with MenACWY recipients. Reportedly, close to half of the unique spike-specific TCRs recognized epitopes lying outside the regions that are mutated in the B.1.351 and B.1.1.7 variants. No day 14 peak-response samples were available, so repertoires were characterized only after the peak T cell response.

A word on this clone: The clone's antigen remains unknown. Base quality data are lacking; no much larger clone is found one base away.

According to the study, the label for this sample's time point signals: baseline before first vaccination. Vaccinee samples were obtained from the UK trials COV001 and COV002, which included a single-blind randomized controlled phase 2/3 trial of AZD1222 (ChAdOx1 nCoV-19) in healthy adults. For TCRbeta chain sequencing, PBMC samples from trial participants were taken at day 0 and at day 28 after the second dose. The CDR3 regions of human TCRbeta chains were analyzed by immunosequencing. The study's own analysis went as follows. TCRs in the repertoires were compared against a reference library of SARS-CoV-2-specific TCRs that had been generated with the MIRA antigen-specificity platform. Breadth meant the fraction of unique TCRs that were SARS-CoV-2-associated, whereas depth meant the fraction of total T cells that were SARS-CoV-2-associated. Using the MIRA data, each spike-specific TCR was assigned both to the spike region to which the TCR was reactive and to a CD4 or CD8 class. Log10-transformed breadth and depth values were compared by one-way ANOVA with Sidak's multiple comparisons tests. The table was pulled from immuneACCESS by TCRdb, which kept in-frame rearrangements only. Such tables lose some clones; where checked, under half of the loss comes from unresolved V genes, and the rest has no known cause. D and trimming were read from the DNA, whereas the V and J calls and clone size are those reported in that table. In this sample the table shows some 150,000 clones, approximately 90% of which occur a single time. The ten top clones hold 1.5% to 2% of the sample.

Relative to germline, V is 5 bases shorter and J is 0 bases shorter, with 10 bases between their ends. The CDR3 runs 15 amino acids, cysteine and phenylalanine included. The kept DNA is CDR3 alone, 45 bases in frame from the first base. For CDR1 and CDR2, the germline V gene (reference sequence) lists LNHDA and SQIVND. The receptor's source is an adult in good health. Specimen: peripheral blood, collected on day 0 of AZD1222 vaccination. This chain is built from TRBV19 and TRBJ1-4; there is no confident call for the D gene. The CDR3 reads CASSPYLATNEKLFF. The bases read TGTGCCAGTAGTCCCTACCTTGCAACTAATGAAAAACTGTTTTTT. Extended through the reference TRBV19 and TRBJ1-4 proteins, this CDR3 yields the full variable domain: DGGITQSPKYLFRKEGQNVTLSCEQNLNHDAMYWYRQDPGQGLRLIYYSQIVNDFQKGDIAEGYSVSREKKESFPLTVTSAQKNPTAFYLCASSPYLATNEKLFFGSGTQLSVL.